This is a list of T cell receptor beta chains from one sample in a study of cytomegalovirus exposure and HLA in healthy donors. Sequencing used immunoSEQ multiplex PCR; TCRdb keeps in-frame clones, though not all of them. Among around 150,000 clones listed, roughly four fifths were seen once. Sequencing was done on a sample of PBMCs. The receptors shown here come from a man aged 30-40 years in good health and CMV-seronegative. Both conserved end residues are part of each CDR3. The D gene is left open where the match is weak. For some rows the clone size is stated as once, few or many, or as a class when expanded; others skip it.

>TRBD2|-|TRBV30|TRBJ2-7
TGTGCCTTACTAGCGGGAGTTTATGAGCAGTACTTC
CALLAGVYEQYF
>-|-|TRBV5-6|TRBJ2-7
TGTGCCAGCAGCTTGTGGCGGGGAACCTACGAGCAGTACTTC
CASSLWRGTYEQYF
>-|-|TRBV6-5|TRBJ1-5
TGTGCCAGCAGTTACTTTGCGGGGGATCAGCCCCAGCATTTT
CASSYFAGDQPQHF
>-|-|TRBV7-7|TRBJ2-1
TGTGCTAGCAGCCCCGGCGGGTCCAACAATGAGCAGTTCTTC
CASSPGGSNNEQFF
>-|few|TRBV20-1|TRBJ2-7
TGCAGTGCCCAGGAAAATACGAGACAGTACTTC
CSAQENTRQYF
>-|-|TRBV30|TRBJ1-2
TGTGCCTGGATTAACAGTAATTCTTATGGCTACACCTTC
CAWINSNSYGYTF
>-|-|TRBV19|TRBJ2-1
TGTGCCAGCTCGACTAGAGGGTTTACATTCGATGAGCAGTTCTTC
CASSTRGFTFDEQFF
>TRBD2|-|TRBV2|TRBJ2-3
TGTGCCAGCGGACTAGCGGGAGGAGCAGATACGCAGTATTTT
CASGLAGGADTQYF
>TRBD2|-|TRBV5-1|TRBJ2-1
TGCGCCAGCAAGTCAACTAGCGGGAGGTTGGACAATGAGCAGTTCTTC
CASKSTSGRLDNEQFF
>TRBD1|once|TRBV7-6|TRBJ1-4
TGTGCCAGCAGCCCTAACACAGGGGTCGCCGAAAAACTGTTTTTT
CASSPNTGVAEKLFF
>TRBD1|-|TRBV29-1|TRBJ2-1
TGCAGCGTCGAAGCGGGACAGGGGGTTTACAATGAGCAGTTCTTC
CSVEAGQGVYNEQFF
>-|once|TRBV18|TRBJ2-7
TGTGCCAGCTCACGCTATAGGGGTACCTACGAGCAGTACTTC
CASSRYRGTYEQYF
>TRBD1|-|TRBV5-6|TRBJ2-7
TGTGCCAGCAGCTTGGGCGGGACAGGGGGCGAGCAGTACTTC
CASSLGGTGGEQYF
>-|-|TRBV6-5|TRBJ1-2
TGTGCCAGCAGTTACAGGGGCGCGGGATATGGCTACACCTTC
CASSYRGAGYGYTF
>TRBD2|few|TRBV7-9|TRBJ2-4
TGTGCCAGCAGCTACCTCGGGGGGTCCAAAAACATTCAGTACTTC
CASSYLGGSKNIQYF
>-|few|TRBV29-1|TRBJ2-2
TGCAGCGTTGTAGGCCAGGGGCCCCCCTACACCGGGGAGCTGTTTTTT
CSVVGQGPPYTGELFF
>TRBD1|few|TRBV6-4|TRBJ1-2
TGTGCCAGCAGTTCCGGGACAGGGGGTGATGGCTACACCTTC
CASSSGTGGDGYTF
>TRBD1|-|TRBV2|TRBJ2-7
TGTGCCAGCAAGCCGGGACAGGGAGGGTCCGAGCAGTACTTC
CASKPGQGGSEQYF
>TRBD1|few|TRBV5-8|TRBJ1-3
TGTGCCAGCAGCGAGGGACAGCGGAACACCATATATTTT
CASSEGQRNTIYF
>TRBD2|-|TRBV2|TRBJ2-3
TGTGCCAGCAGGTTTACTAGCGTCTACACAGATACGCAGTATTTT
CASRFTSVYTDTQYF
>-|-|TRBV25-1|TRBJ1-4
TGTGCCAGCAGTGGGGTCAGGGAGGATGAAAAACTGTTTTTT
CASSGVREDEKLFF
>-|-|TRBV7-6|TRBJ2-5
TGTGCCAGCAGCTTAACAAGGGGGCAAGAGACCCAGTACTTC
CASSLTRGQETQYF
>-|-|TRBV20-1|TRBJ1-2
TGCAGTGCACTTTATCATGGCTACACCTTC
CSALYHGYTF
>TRBD1|few|TRBV15|TRBJ2-7
TGTGCCACCAGCAGGGATGGGACAGGGACCTACGAGCAGTACTTC
CATSRDGTGTYEQYF
>-|-|TRBV15|TRBJ2-1
TGTGCCACCGGGGGACTCGCTTTACCCTCCTACAATGAGCAGTTCTTC
CATGGLALPSYNEQFF
>-|-|TRBV5-1|TRBJ1-2
TGCGCCAGCAGCTTGCTGGCAGGGGTAGACTATGGCTACACCTTC
CASSLLAGVDYGYTF
>TRBD1|-|TRBV27|TRBJ1-1
TGTGCCAGCAGTCCTCCGGGACAGACAATGAACACTGAAGCTTTCTTT
CASSPPGQTMNTEAFF
>TRBD2|-|TRBV5-4|TRBJ2-1
TGTGCCAGCAGCTTGGATGGCGGGAGGTGGTCCTACAATGAGCAGTTCTTC
CASSLDGGRWSYNEQFF
>-|-|TRBV6-6|TRBJ2-1
TGTGCCAGCAGTTTCATCGGAGAGGCCTACAATGAGCAGTTCTTC
CASSFIGEAYNEQFF
>-|-|TRBV28|TRBJ1-4
TGTGTCAGCGGACAGACGAATGAAAAACTGTTTTTT
CVSGQTNEKLFF
>-|-|TRBV6-6|TRBJ1-1
TGTGCCAGCAGTTACTCGGAGTCTGTGAACACTGAAGCTTTCTTT
CASSYSESVNTEAFF
>-|-|TRBV15|TRBJ2-7
TGTGCCACCAGCAGGGACAGAATCTCCTACGAGCAGTACTTC
CATSRDRISYEQYF
>-|-|TRBV6-6|TRBJ1-5
TGTGCCAGCAGCACCACCAGGGATGGCAATCAGCCCCAGCATTTT
CASSTTRDGNQPQHF
>TRBD1|-|TRBV19|TRBJ1-1
TGTGCCAGTAGGGCGCACAGGGGCGAACTAGCTTTCTTT
CASRAHRGELAFF
>TRBD2|-|TRBV2|TRBJ2-1
TGTGCCAGCAGTGACGGAGGCGGGAGCTTCAATGAGCAGTTCTTC
CASSDGGGSFNEQFF
>-|-|TRBV9|TRBJ1-4
TGTGCCAGCAGCGTAGTGGGCTCGAACAGCAAGGATGAAAAACTGTTTTTT
CASSVVGSNSKDEKLFF
>-|-|TRBV18|TRBJ2-3
TGTGCCCTAAGCGGCCCCACAGATACGCAGTATTTT
CALSGPTDTQYF
>-|-|TRBV5-4|TRBJ2-7
TGTGCCAGCAGCTCTGAGAGCGGTTCCTACGAGCAGTACTTC
CASSSESGSYEQYF
>TRBD2|-|TRBV5-1|TRBJ2-3
TGCGCCAGCAGCTACCTAGCGGGAGGGTTGTCAGATACGCAGTATTTT
CASSYLAGGLSDTQYF
>TRBD2|-|TRBV5-1|TRBJ2-5
TGCGCCAGCAGCCACACTAGCGGGGGGGACCCCACGGCCCAGTACTTC
CASSHTSGGDPTAQYF
>TRBD2|few|TRBV6-5|TRBJ2-7
TGTGCCAGCAGTTACTCTAGCGGGAGCTCCTACGAGCAGTACTTC
CASSYSSGSSYEQYF
>-|once|TRBV6-1|TRBJ2-1
TGTGCCAGCAGTGGGCGGGAATCCTCCTACAATGAGCAGTTCTTC
CASSGRESSYNEQFF
>-|medium-sized|TRBV28|TRBJ1-5
TGTGCCAGCAGTTTTCGGTCACCCAATCAGCCCCAGCATTTT
CASSFRSPNQPQHF
>-|-|TRBV19|TRBJ1-1
TGTGCCAGTAGTATTGGGGGGGGCTACACTGAAGCTTTCTTT
CASSIGGGYTEAFF
>TRBD2|-|TRBV2|TRBJ2-7
TGTGCCAGCAGTGAGACGGGACTAGCGGGGGACGAGCAGTACTTC
CASSETGLAGDEQYF
>TRBD2|-|TRBV7-9|TRBJ2-1
TGTGCCAGCAGCTTTAGCGGGACGGCTAATGAGCAGTTCTTC
CASSFSGTANEQFF
>TRBD1|-|TRBV5-6|TRBJ1-1
TGTGCCAGCAGCTGGACAGGGGTCACTGAAGCTTTCTTT
CASSWTGVTEAFF
>TRBD1|once|TRBV2|TRBJ1-6
TGTGCCAGCAGGGGACAGGGGACCGCCTATAATTCACCCCTCCACTTT
CASRGQGTAYNSPLHF
>-|-|TRBV13|TRBJ2-1
TGTGCCAGCAGCGAGAGCTCCTACAATGAGCAGTTCTTC
CASSESSYNEQFF
>-|-|TRBV28|TRBJ2-5
TGTGCCAGCAGTCCTCCTACTAGACTTCAAGAGACCCAGTACTTC
CASSPPTRLQETQYF